The 24 T cell receptor beta chains below come from one sample, sequenced in a study of identical twins. TCRdb used MiXCR to reprocess the 5' RACE reads, holding one entry per CDR3 protein. Among a few hundred thousand distinct CDR3 sequences listed, 9% to 10% were seen once. The same data also went into a second study, on yellow fever vaccine responses in identical twins.

Source material: PBMCs. All receptors come from a woman between 18 and 30 years old in good health.

This clonotype was seen many times. This chain connects TRBV5-6 to TRBJ1-1, with D tentatively TRBD1 (6 bases). V was clipped by 4 bases and J by 4 bases, with 11 bases between them. Germline CDR1 is SGHDT and CDR2 is YYEEEE. The CDR3 runs 13 residues. The chain's CDR3 is CASSVGQRTEAFF. The DNA for the CDR3 is TGTGCCAGCAGCGTCGGACAGCGCACTGAAGCTTTCTTT.

This clonotype showed up just a few times. The V and J genes are TRBV7-2 and TRBJ2-3; D is undetermined. The CDR3 runs 13 residues. The germline V gene has CDR1 SGHTA and CDR2 FQGNSA. V was pared by 5 bases and J by 6 bases, with 12 bases between. CDR3 protein: CASSAFQGDTQYF. The CDR3 region has the DNA TGTGCCAGCAGCGCCTTTCAAGGGGATACGCAGTATTTT.

The gene calls are TRBV7-8 and TRBJ2-3; 13 bases are shared with TRBD2. V shed 3 bases, J shed 2 bases, and the junction held 8 bases outside the gene matches. Germline V lookup: CDR1 SGHVS, CDR2 FQNEAQ. The CDR3 loop spans 18 amino acids. The CDR3 bases are TGTGCCAGCAGCTTGACTAGCGGGGGGCGACGGCCCACAGATACGCAGTATTTT. The encoded protein is CASSLTSGGRRPTDTQYF.

This clonotype was observed a handful of times. V usage is TRBV12-3 or TRBV12-4 and J usage is TRBJ2-1; 14 bases align to TRBD2. This CDR3 comprises 16 residues. V was pared by 8 bases and J by 9 bases, with 12 bases of the junction left unmatched. CDR3 bases: TGTGCCAGCGGGGAGACTAGCGGGAGGGGTTGGCTTGAGCAGTTCTTC. It codes for CASGETSGRGWLEQFF.

This clonotype was seen a handful of times. The germline gene is not matched at one end of the junction; a read error may be the cause. This sequence joins TRBV7-7 and TRBJ2-1; no definite D call. The CDR3 is made up of 13 amino acids. Per germline, CDR1 SSHAT and CDR2 FNYEAQ (reference sequence). CDR3 loop: CASSPHPGNEQFF. As DNA, the CDR3 is TGTGCTAGCAGCCCCCACCCCGGCAATGAGCAGTTCTTC.

In nucleotides, the CDR3 is TGCAGTGGGAGAAAATTTAGCAATCAGCCCCAGCATTTT. Its translation: CSGRKFSNQPQHF. The chain is built from TRBV20-1 and TRBJ1-5; D not certain. There are 13 residues in the CDR3. CDR1 and CDR2 (germline): DFQATT, SNEGSKA (reference sequence). Trimming shortened V by 7 bases and J by 0 bases, and 10 bases separated the two germline ends.

The V gene is TRBV19, the J gene TRBJ2-1; 10 bases fit TRBD2. V lost 2 bases to trimming and J lost 2 bases; unmatched junction nucleotides: 6. Germline loops: CDR1 LNHDA, CDR2 SQIVND (reference sequence). This CDR3 region has 17 residues. The CDR3 sequence is CASSITSGESPYNEQFF. The CDR3 bases are TGTGCCAGTAGTATAACTAGCGGGGAGTCCCCCTACAATGAGCAGTTCTTC.

This clonotype has a count of ten or more. This chain connects TRBV29-1 to TRBJ2-2; 11 nucleotides agree with TRBD2. CDR1 and CDR2 from the germline V gene are SQVTM and ANQGSEA. V was clipped by 2 bases and J by 6 bases; unmatched bases: 5. CDR3 size: 15 residues. The CDR3 coding sequence is TGCAGCGTTGAACGACTAGCGGGACTCCCCGGGGAGCTGTTTTTT. Protein: CSVERLAGLPGELFF.

This clonotype was observed many times. The rearrangement uses TRBV21-1 and TRBJ2-1; the DNA was not compared with TRBD1, the D call given in the table. TRBV21-1 is a known pseudogene. The CDR3 totals 16 residues. CDR3 nucleotide sequence: TGTGCCAGCAGCAGGGACCGCAAAAGCTCCTACAATGAGCAGTTCTTC. Protein sequence: CASSRDRKSSYNEQFF.

V and J are TRBV28 and TRBJ1-5; 7 bases are shared with TRBD1. The CDR3 contains 16 residues. V lost 6 bases and J lost 6; bases outside the gene matches: 14. Germline loops: CDR1 MDHEN, CDR2 SYDVKM. The CDR3 reads CASSKKMTGLAQPQHF. The CDR3 nucleotides read TGTGCCAGCAGCAAAAAGATGACAGGGTTGGCTCAGCCCCAGCATTTT.

The sample holds a few counts of this clonotype. The V call is TRBV11-1, the J call TRBJ2-6, with 7 bases that match TRBD1. This CDR3 spans 21 amino acids. V shed 0 bases and J 0 bases; nucleotides not matched to a gene: 14. Looked up from germline, CDR1 is SGHAT and CDR2 is FQDESV (reference sequence). Written as DNA, the CDR3 is TGTGCCAGCAGCTTAGCTGACAGGGACCCTACCCATTACTCTGGGGCCAACGTCCTGACTTTC. The encoded protein is CASSLADRDPTHYSGANVLTF.

This clonotype was observed a few times. The chain recombines TRBV29-1 with TRBJ2-5; D call uncertain. Germline loops: CDR1 SQVTM, CDR2 ANQGSEA. Trimming removed 1 base from V and 7 bases from J, with 10 bases in between. This CDR3 comprises 12 residues. The DNA for the CDR3 is TGCAGCGTTGAAGTGCAAAAGGGGACCCAGTACTTC. Translating it yields CSVEVQKGTQYF.

This clonotype was observed many times. The chain couples TRBV12-3 or TRBV12-4 to TRBJ2-3; TRBD2 might be the D (6 bases). CDR3 length: 15 amino acids. Trimming took off 4 bases at V and 1 base at J, with 12 bases between the two ends. The CDR3 reads CASSSLAVRTDTQYF. The CDR3 DNA is TGTGCCAGCAGTTCGTTAGCGGTACGCACAGATACGCAGTATTTT.

The chain combines TRBV5-1 with TRBJ2-3, with 9 bases identical to TRBD2. The length of the CDR3 is 13 residues. CDR1 and CDR2 (germline): SGHRS, YFSETQ. V lost 6 bases to trimming and J lost 5 bases; unmatched junction nucleotides: 4. In DNA, the CDR3 is TGCGCCAGCAAGGCGGGGGGGAGAGATACGCAGTATTTT. Its protein is CASKAGGRDTQYF. Using reference TRBV5-1 and TRBJ2-3 for the parts outside the CDR3, the full variable domain is KAGVTQTPRYLIKTRGQQVTLSCSPISGHRSVSWYQQTPGQGLQFLFEYFSETQRNKGNFPGRFSGRQFSNSRSEMNVSTLELGDSALYLCASKAGGRDTQYFGPGTRLTVL.

The genes are TRBV11-2 and TRBJ2-5; TRBD1 agrees at 7 bases. V shed 5 bases, J shed 2 bases, and the junction held 20 bases outside the gene matches. CDR3 length: 19 residues. Germline CDR1 and CDR2: SGHAT and FQNNGV. CDR3 DNA: TGTGCCAGCAGCCCCAGGGGACAGCCCACTTCCTCATTACAAGAGACCCAGTACTTC. It encodes CASSPRGQPTSSLQETQYF. The variable domain in full, completed from reference TRBV11-2 and TRBJ2-5, reads EAGVAQSPRYKIIEKRQSVAFWCNPISGHATLYWYQQILGQGPKLLIQFQNNGVVDDSQLPKDRFSAERLKGVDSTLKIQPAKLEDSAVYLCASSPRGQPTSSLQETQYFGPGTRLLVL.

In its sample, this clonotype was seen many times. The V and J genes are TRBV7-9 and TRBJ2-1, with D possibly TRBD1 on 5 matching bases. V was cut by 5 bases and J by 8 bases, with 19 bases left in between. The length of the CDR3 is 15 residues. CDR1 SEHNR and CDR2 FQNEAQ come from the germline V gene (reference sequence). The CDR3 region is CASSPMGPPADEQFF. The CDR3 DNA follows: TGTGCCAGCAGCCCCATGGGGCCCCCTGCGGATGAGCAGTTCTTC.

This clonotype was recorded many times. V and J are TRBV28 and TRBJ2-5; D is perhaps TRBD2 (6 bases). The CDR3 runs 15 residues. Per the germline V gene, CDR1 is MDHEN and CDR2 is SYDVKM. The germline V and J ends were trimmed by 5 bases and 3 bases, with 16 bases remaining between them. The CDR3 bases are TGTGCCAGCAGTCCGATAGGGACTGTGGAAGAGACCCAGTACTTC. This gives the protein CASSPIGTVEETQYF.

This clonotype appeared many times. This sequence joins TRBV27 and TRBJ2-1; maybe TRBD1 (6 bases). CDR3 length equals 14 residues. Germline lookup yields CDR1 MNHEY and CDR2 SMNVEV (reference sequence). V gave up 6 bases and J gave up 6 bases, with 15 bases separating them. CDR3 bases: TGTGCCAGCAGGGTACAGGGTTCTATCAATGAGCAGTTCTTC. Its translation: CASRVQGSINEQFF.

This clonotype turned up a few times. The V gene is TRBV29-1, the J gene TRBJ2-7; D is ambiguous. CDR3 length: 13 amino acids. Germline V gives CDR1 SQVTM, CDR2 ANQGSEA. Trimming cost V 4 bases and J 6 bases, with 16 bases left between them. CDR3 amino acids: CSVVGFKGSEQYF. CDR3 in DNA: TGCAGCGTTGTCGGGTTTAAGGGTTCCGAGCAGTACTTC.

This clonotype appeared a few times. The chain joins TRBV20-1 to TRBJ1-2; possible D gene TRBD1, 5 bases. The germline CDR1 and CDR2 sequences are DFQATT and SNEGSKA (reference sequence). CDR3 length: 19 amino acids. The germline V and J ends were trimmed by 0 bases and 0 bases, with 23 bases remaining between them. CDR3 region: CSARDVQGEFSPTNYGYTF. The CDR3 region has the DNA TGCAGTGCTAGAGATGTTCAGGGAGAATTTTCGCCCACTAACTATGGCTACACCTTC.

The count of this clonotype is one. This rearrangement joins TRBV29-1 to TRBJ2-6; D possibly corresponds to TRBD1 (5 bases). The CDR3 consists of 16 residues. The V end was cut by 5 bases, the J end by 0 bases, with 14 bases between. Germline loops: CDR1 SQVTM, CDR2 ANQGSEA. CDR3 protein: CSVLGARHSGANVLTF. CDR3 DNA: TGCAGCGTTCTAGGGGCAAGGCACTCTGGGGCCAACGTCCTGACTTTC.

This clonotype has at least ten counts. The chain carries TRBV28 and TRBJ2-7, with D hard to call. V dropped 0 bases and J dropped 1 base, with 7 bases sitting between them. CDR3 length: 14 amino acids. Germline V gene sequence: CDR1 MDHEN, CDR2 SYDVKM. CDR3 sequence: CASSLWQSSYEQYF. The CDR3 bases are TGTGCCAGCAGTTTATGGCAGTCTTCCTACGAGCAGTACTTC.

There are many counts of this clonotype. This sequence joins TRBV5-1 and TRBJ1-6, with D possibly being TRBD1 (5 bases). V lost 4 bases and J 0 bases, leaving 14 bases between the germline ends. This CDR3 region has 17 residues. The germline gives CDR1 SGHRS, CDR2 YFSETQ. The chain's CDR3 is CASSPGAVLSYNSPLHF. The DNA for the CDR3 is TGCGCCAGCAGCCCTGGGGCAGTCCTCTCCTATAATTCACCCCTCCACTTT.

This clonotype was seen only a few times. The chain employs TRBV11-2 and TRBJ2-2; D gene uncertain. CDR3 length: 15 amino acids. The V end lost 5 bases, the J end lost 1 base, and 11 bases lay between the germline ends. The germline V gene encodes CDR1 SGHAT and CDR2 FQNNGV. The CDR3: CASSRMFMNTGELFF. CDR3 DNA sequence: TGTGCCAGCAGCCGAATGTTTATGAACACCGGGGAGCTGTTTTTT.